This T cell receptor (beta chain) was recovered during a study of cytomegalovirus exposure and HLA in healthy donors. Study-wide background: A prior analysis found 117 million unique TCR beta sequences from roughly 180 million T cells. Falling in the Caucasian-associated ancestry cluster were 65% to 90% of under 450 genotyped donors.

V shed 5 bases and J shed 1 base, with 12 bases lying between them. The CDR3 has 14 amino acids. Germline CDR1 reads SGHRS; CDR2 reads YFSETQ. With respect to this clone: As yet, its antigen is unknown.

Study observations and caveats: An Asian-associated ancestry cluster reportedly showed fewer N-insertions than the approximately 690-donor mean in a later analysis.

This PCR relied on a set of 60 Vbeta primers and 13 Jbeta primers. Produced via immunoSEQ multiplex PCR; TCRdb's table is partial and in-frame only. The table lists about 200,000 clones, roughly 70% of them singletons, with 2.6% in the top ten. This clonotype was obtained from a man aged 40-49 years in good health and CMV-seropositive. The gene calls are TRBV5-1 and TRBJ1-1; maybe TRBD1 (6 bases). The sample was PBMCs. This chain's CDR3 is CASRLTGGNTEAFF. The CDR3 DNA sequence: TGCGCCAGCAGACTGACAGGTGGGAACACTGAAGCTTTCTTT.